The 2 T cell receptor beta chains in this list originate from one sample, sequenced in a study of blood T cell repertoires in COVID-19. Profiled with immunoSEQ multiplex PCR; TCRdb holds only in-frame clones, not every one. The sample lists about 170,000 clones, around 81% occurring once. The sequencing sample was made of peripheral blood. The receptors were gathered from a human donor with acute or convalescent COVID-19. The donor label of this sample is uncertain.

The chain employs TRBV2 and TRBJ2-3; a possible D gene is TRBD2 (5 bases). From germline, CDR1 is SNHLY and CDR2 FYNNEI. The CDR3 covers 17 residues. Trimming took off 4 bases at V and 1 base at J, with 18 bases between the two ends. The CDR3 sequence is CASSGRLERAGTDTQYF. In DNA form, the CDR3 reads TGTGCCAGCAGTGGCCGACTTGAGAGGGCGGGCACAGATACGCAGTATTTT.

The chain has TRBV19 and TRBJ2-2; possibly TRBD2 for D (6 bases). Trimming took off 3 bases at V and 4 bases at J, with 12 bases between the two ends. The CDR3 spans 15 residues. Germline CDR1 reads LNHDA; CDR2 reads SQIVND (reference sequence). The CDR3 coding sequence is TGTGCCAGTAGTATGGAGGGCCCCGGCACCGGGGAGCTGTTTTTT. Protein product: CASSMEGPGTGELFF.